The source of this T cell receptor beta chain is a study of graft-versus-host responses after intestinal transplantation. Per germline, CDR1 LNHDA and CDR2 SQIVND (reference sequence). V lost 3 bases and J lost 1, with 14 bases in between. This CDR3 contains 16 residues. This table comes from immunoSEQ multiplex PCR, and its TCRdb copy is limited to in-frame clones, with some not included. This sample has over 120,000 clones; approximately 91% occur once, and the top ten carry 0.19%. In the case of this clone: Antigen unknown.

The material was unstimulated CD4+ T cells sorted from spleen or lymph node cells, obtained before intestinal transplant. The J gene is TRBJ2-3, the V gene TRBV19, with D tentatively TRBD1 or TRBD2 (5 bases each). The source of this sequence is a human donor who received an intestinal transplant. The CDR3 reads CASSIETGTGTDTQYF. CDR3 DNA sequence: TGTGCCAGTAGTATCGAGACCGGGACCGGCACAGATACGCAGTATTTT.